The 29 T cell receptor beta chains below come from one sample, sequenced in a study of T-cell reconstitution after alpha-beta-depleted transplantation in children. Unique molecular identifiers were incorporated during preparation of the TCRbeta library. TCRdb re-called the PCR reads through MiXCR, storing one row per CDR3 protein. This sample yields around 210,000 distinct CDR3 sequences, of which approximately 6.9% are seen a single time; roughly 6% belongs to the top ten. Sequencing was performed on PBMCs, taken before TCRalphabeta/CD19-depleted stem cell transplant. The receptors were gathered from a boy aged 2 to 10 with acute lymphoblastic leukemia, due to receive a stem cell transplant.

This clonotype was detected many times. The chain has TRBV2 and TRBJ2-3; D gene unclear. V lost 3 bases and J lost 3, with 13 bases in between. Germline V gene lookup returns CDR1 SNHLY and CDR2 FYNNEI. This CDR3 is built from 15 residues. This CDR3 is CASSEESLNTDTQYF. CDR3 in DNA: TGTGCCAGCAGTGAGGAGTCGTTGAATACAGATACGCAGTATTTT.

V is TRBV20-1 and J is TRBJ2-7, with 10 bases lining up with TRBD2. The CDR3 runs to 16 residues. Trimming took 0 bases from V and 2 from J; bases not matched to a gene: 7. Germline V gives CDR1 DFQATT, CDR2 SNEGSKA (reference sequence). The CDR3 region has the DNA TGCAGTGCTAGAGATCTGGTAGCGGGAGGCCCCTACGAGCAGTACTTC. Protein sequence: CSARDLVAGGPYEQYF.

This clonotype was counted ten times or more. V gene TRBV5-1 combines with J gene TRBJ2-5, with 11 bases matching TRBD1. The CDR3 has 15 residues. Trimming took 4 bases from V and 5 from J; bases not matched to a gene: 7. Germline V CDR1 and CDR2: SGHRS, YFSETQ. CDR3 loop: CASSPGQGGSETQYF. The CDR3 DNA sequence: TGCGCCAGCAGCCCGGGACAGGGGGGTTCGGAGACCCAGTACTTC.

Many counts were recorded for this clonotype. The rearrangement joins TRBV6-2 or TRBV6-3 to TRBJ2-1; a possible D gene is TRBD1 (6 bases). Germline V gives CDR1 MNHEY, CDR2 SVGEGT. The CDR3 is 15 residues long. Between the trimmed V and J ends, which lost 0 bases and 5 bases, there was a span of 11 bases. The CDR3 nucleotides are TGTGCCAGCAGTTACTCGGGGCCAGGGGACAATGAGCAGTTCTTC. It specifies CASSYSGPGDNEQFF.

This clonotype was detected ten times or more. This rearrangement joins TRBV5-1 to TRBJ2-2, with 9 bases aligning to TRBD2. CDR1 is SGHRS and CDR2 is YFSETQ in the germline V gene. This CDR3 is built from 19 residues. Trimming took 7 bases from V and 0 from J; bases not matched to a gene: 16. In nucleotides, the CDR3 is TGCGCCAGCGGAGAGACTAGCGGAGGCTTCCTTCCGAACACCGGGGAGCTGTTTTTT. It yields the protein CASGETSGGFLPNTGELFF.

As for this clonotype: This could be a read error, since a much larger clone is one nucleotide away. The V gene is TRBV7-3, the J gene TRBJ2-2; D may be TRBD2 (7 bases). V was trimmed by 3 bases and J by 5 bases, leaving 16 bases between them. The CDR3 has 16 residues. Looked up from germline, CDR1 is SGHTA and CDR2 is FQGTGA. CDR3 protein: CASSFPIGGGTGELFF. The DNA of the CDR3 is TGTGCCAGCAGCTTTCCCATAGGGGGAGGGACCGGGGAGCTGTTTTTT.

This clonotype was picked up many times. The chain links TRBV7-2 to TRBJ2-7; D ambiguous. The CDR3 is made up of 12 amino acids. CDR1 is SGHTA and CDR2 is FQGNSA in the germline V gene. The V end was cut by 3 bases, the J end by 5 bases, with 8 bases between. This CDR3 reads CASSFHLNEQYF. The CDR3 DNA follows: TGTGCCAGCAGCTTTCACCTCAACGAGCAGTACTTC. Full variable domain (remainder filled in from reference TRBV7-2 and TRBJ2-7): GAGVSQSPSNKVTEKGKDVELRCDPISGHTALYWYRQSLGQGLEFLIYFQGNSAPDKSGLPSDRFSAERTGGSVSTLTIQRTQQEDSAVYLCASSFHLNEQYFGPGTRLTVT.

In DNA form, the CDR3 reads TGTGCCAGCTCGTACTCTAGCGGGAGTCCCGTGTCTGGGCAGTTCTTC. Encoded protein: CASSYSSGSPVSGQFF. The chain is built from TRBV18 and TRBJ2-1; the match to TRBD2 covers 10 bases. Germline trimming cut 6 bases from V and 12 bases from J; bases unmatched to any gene: 17. The germline CDR1 and CDR2 sequences are KGHSH and LQKENI. This CDR3 has 16 residues.

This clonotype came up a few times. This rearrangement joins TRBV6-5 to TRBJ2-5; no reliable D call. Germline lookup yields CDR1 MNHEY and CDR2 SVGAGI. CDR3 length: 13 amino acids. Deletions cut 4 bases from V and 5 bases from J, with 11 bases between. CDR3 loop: CASSSTPGETQYF. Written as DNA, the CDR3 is TGTGCCAGCAGTTCAACCCCCGGGGAGACCCAGTACTTC.

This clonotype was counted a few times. The CDR3: CASSLVGVNTEAFF. CDR3 sequence (DNA): TGTGCCAGCAGCTTAGTTGGGGTGAACACTGAAGCTTTCTTT. The gene calls are TRBV7-9 and TRBJ1-1; the D is unclear. The ends were cut back, 1 base at V and 0 bases at J, with 6 bases in the middle. The CDR3 covers 14 residues. In germline, CDR1 is SEHNR, CDR2 FQNEAQ (reference sequence).

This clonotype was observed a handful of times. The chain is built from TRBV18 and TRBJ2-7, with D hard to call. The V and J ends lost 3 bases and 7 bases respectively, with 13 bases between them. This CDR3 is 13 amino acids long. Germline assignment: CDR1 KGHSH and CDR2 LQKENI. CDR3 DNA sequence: TGTGCCAGCTCACCTATAAGGGTTGGAGAGCAGTACTTC. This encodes CASSPIRVGEQYF.

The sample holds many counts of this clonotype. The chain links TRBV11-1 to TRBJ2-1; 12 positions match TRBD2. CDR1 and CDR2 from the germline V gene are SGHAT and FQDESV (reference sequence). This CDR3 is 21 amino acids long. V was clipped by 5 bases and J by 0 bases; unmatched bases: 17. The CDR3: CASSPNPGTSGSPSSYNEQFF. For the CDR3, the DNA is TGTGCCAGCAGCCCCAATCCCGGGACTAGCGGGTCCCCTAGCTCCTACAATGAGCAGTTCTTC. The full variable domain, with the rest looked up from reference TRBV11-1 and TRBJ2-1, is EAEVAQSPRYKITEKSQAVAFWCDPISGHATLYWYRQILGQGPELLVQFQDESVVDDSQLPKDRFSAERLKGVDSTLKIQPAELGDSAMYLCASSPNPGTSGSPSSYNEQFFGPGTRLTVL.

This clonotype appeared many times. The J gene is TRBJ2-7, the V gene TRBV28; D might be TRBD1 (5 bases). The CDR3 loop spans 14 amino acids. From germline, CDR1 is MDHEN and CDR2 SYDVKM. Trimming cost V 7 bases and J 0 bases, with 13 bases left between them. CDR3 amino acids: CASTSGWASYEQYF. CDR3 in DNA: TGTGCCAGCACTTCAGGGTGGGCCTCCTACGAGCAGTACTTC.

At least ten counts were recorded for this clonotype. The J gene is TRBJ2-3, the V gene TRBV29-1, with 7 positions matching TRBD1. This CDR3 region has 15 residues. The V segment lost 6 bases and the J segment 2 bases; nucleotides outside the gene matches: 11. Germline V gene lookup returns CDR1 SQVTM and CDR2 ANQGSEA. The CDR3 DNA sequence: TGCAGCGTGATATACCGGGACAGACCCACAGATACGCAGTATTTT. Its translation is CSVIYRDRPTDTQYF.

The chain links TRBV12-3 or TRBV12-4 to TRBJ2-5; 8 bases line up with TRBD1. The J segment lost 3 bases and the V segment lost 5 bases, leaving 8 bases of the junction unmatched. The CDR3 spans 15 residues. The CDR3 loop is CASSPGTGREETQYF. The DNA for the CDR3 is TGTGCCAGCAGTCCAGGGACAGGTAGGGAAGAGACCCAGTACTTC.

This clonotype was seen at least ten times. The CDR3 sequence is CASISGQQETQYF. CDR3 nucleotides: TGTGCCAGCATCTCAGGGCAGCAAGAGACCCAGTACTTC. The chain is built from TRBV7-3 and TRBJ2-5, with D possibly being TRBD1 (5 bases). This CDR3 has 13 amino acids. With 7 bases removed from V and 2 bases from J, the gap between germline ends came to 11 bases. The germline CDR1 and CDR2 sequences are SGHTA and FQGTGA.

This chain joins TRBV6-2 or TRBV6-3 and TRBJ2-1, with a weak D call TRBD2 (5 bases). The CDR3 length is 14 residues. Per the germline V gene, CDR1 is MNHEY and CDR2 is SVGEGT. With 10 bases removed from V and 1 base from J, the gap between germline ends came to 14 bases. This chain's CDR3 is CAIRPGGSYNEQFF. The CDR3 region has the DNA TGTGCCATCCGACCCGGCGGGTCCTACAATGAGCAGTTCTTC.

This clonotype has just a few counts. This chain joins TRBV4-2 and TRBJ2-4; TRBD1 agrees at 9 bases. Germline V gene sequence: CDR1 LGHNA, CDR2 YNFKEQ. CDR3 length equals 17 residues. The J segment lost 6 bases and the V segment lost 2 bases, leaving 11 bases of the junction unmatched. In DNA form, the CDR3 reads TGTGCCAGCAGCCAACGTCCTGGGGGACAGGGACTAAACATTCAGTACTTC. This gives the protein CASSQRPGGQGLNIQYF.

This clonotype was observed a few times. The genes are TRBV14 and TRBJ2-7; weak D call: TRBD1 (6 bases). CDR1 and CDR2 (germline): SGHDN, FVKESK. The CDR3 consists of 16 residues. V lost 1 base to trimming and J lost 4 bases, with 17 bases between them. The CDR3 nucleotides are TGTGCCAGCAGCCAAGGATGGTGGCAGGGGTTGTACGAGCAGTACTTC. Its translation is CASSQGWWQGLYEQYF.

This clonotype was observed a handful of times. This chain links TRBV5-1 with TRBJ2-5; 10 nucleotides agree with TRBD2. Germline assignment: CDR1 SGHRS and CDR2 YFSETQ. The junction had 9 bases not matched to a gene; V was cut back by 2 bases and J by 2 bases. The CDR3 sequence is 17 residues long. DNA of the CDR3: TGCGCCAGCAGCTTCTTTAAGCTAGCGGGAGTTCAAGAGACCCAGTACTTC. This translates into CASSFFKLAGVQETQYF.

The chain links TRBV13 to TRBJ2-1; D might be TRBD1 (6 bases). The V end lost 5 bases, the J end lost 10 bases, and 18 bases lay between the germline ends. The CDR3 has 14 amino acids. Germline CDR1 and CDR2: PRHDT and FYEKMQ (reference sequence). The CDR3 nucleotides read TGTGCCAGCAGCCTCGGGGCCAGGGGCCCGGAGCAGTTCTTC. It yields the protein CASSLGARGPEQFF.

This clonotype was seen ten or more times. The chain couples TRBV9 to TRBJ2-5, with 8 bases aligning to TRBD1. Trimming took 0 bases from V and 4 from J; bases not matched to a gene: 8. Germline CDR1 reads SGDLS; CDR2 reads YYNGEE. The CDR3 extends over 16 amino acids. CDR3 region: CASSVEGGDRGETQYF. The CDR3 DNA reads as TGTGCCAGCAGCGTAGAGGGGGGAGACAGGGGAGAGACCCAGTACTTC.

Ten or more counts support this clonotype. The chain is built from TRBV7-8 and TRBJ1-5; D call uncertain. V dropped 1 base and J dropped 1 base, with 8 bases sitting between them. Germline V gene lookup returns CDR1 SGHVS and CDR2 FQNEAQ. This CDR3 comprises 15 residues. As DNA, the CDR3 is TGTGCCAGCAGCTTAGAGGTTGGAAGCAATCAGCCCCAGCATTTT. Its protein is CASSLEVGSNQPQHF.

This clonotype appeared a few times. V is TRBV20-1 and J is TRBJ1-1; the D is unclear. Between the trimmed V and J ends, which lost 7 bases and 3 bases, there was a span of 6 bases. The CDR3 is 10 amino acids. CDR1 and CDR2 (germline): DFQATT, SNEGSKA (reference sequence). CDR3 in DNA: TGCAGTGGGTGGGACACTGAAGCTTTCTTT. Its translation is CSGWDTEAFF.

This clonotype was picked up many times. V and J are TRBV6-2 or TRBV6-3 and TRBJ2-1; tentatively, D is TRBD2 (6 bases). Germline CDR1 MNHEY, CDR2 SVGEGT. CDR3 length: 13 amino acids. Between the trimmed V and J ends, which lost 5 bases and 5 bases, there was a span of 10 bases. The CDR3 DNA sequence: TGTGCCAGCAGTCAACGGGGGAACAATGAGCAGTTCTTC. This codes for CASSQRGNNEQFF.

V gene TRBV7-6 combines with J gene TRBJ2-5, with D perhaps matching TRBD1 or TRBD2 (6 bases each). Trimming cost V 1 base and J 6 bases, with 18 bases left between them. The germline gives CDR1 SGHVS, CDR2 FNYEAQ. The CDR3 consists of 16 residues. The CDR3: CASSLGGTQRGKTQYF. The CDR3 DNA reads TGTGCCAGCAGCTTAGGGGGGACTCAAAGGGGGAAGACCCAGTACTTC. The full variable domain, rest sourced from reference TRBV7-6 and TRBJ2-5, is GAGVSQSPRYKVTKRGQDVALRCDPISGHVSLYWYRQALGQGPEFLTYFNYEAQQDKSGLPNDRFSAERPEGSISTLTIQRTEQRDSAMYRCASSLGGTQRGKTQYFGPGTRLLVL.

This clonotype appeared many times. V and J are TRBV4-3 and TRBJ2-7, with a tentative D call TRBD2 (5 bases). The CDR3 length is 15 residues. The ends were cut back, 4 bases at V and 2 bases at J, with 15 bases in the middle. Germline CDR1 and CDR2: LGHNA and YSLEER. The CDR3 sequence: CASSPSGIGTYEQYF. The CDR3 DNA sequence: TGCGCCAGCAGCCCTTCCGGGATTGGGACCTACGAGCAGTACTTC.

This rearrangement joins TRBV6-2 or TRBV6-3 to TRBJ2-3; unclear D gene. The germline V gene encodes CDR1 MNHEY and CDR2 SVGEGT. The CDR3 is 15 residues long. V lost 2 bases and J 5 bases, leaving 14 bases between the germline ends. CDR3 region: CASSYNSLEIDTQYF. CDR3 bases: TGTGCCAGCAGTTACAACAGCTTAGAGATAGATACGCAGTATTTT.

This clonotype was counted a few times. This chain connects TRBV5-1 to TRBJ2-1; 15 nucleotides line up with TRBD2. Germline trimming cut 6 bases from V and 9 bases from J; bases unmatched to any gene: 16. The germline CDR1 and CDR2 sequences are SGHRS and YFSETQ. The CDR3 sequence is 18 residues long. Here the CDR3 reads CASTSGLAGGRPGGEQFF. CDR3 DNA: TGCGCCAGCACCTCGGGACTAGCGGGAGGTCGGCCCGGTGGTGAGCAGTTCTTC.